This passage covers 29 T cell receptor beta chains from one sample sequenced in a study of patients and donors after allogeneic stem cell transplantation. One entry per CDR3 protein results from TCRdb running MiXCR on the RT-PCR reads. The profile shows about a million distinct CDR3 sequences, 18% of them singletons. The specimen was blood, either unsorted or a sorted T cell fraction (not recorded which). Receptors were obtained from a human donor who was either an allogeneic HSCT recipient or a stem cell or donor lymphocyte infusion donor (not recorded which). It is not recorded whose cells these are; they may come from a transplant donor.

The V call is TRBV12-3 or TRBV12-4, the J call TRBJ1-6; no reliable D call. Trimming stripped 6 bases from V and 0 bases from J, with 9 bases between. The CDR3 is made up of 15 amino acids. In nucleotides, the CDR3 is TGTGCCAGCAGCCTACAGAGCTCCTATAATTCACCCCTCCACTTT. It yields the protein CASSLQSSYNSPLHF.

The table lists this clonotype with many counts. The rearrangement uses TRBV6-5 and TRBJ2-7, with 9 bases matching TRBD2. Trimming at V came to 0 bases and at J to 0 bases, leaving 0 bases not matched to a gene. Per germline, CDR1 MNHEY and CDR2 SVGAGI. This CDR3 is built from 15 residues. In nucleotides, the CDR3 is TGTGCCAGCAGTTACTCTAGCGGGAGCTCCTACGAGCAGTACTTC. Translated: CASSYSSGSSYEQYF.

The genes are TRBV18 and TRBJ1-5, with D unresolved. V lost 2 bases, J lost 6 bases, and 8 bases lay in between. Germline-derived CDR1 and CDR2 are KGHSH and LQKENI. This CDR3 is built from 13 residues. CDR3 amino acids: CASSPSSGQPQHF. CDR3 coding DNA: TGTGCCAGCTCACCAAGTTCGGGTCAGCCCCAGCATTTT.

The V call is TRBV11-2, the J call TRBJ2-4; 8 nucleotides match TRBD1. Germline V gene sequence: CDR1 SGHAT, CDR2 FQNNGV. With V trimmed by 4 bases and J by 3 bases, 14 bases remained unmatched. This CDR3 has 18 amino acids. DNA for the CDR3: TGTGCCAGCAGCTCCCTGGACAGGGTGGTTAGGGGCAAAAACATTCAGTACTTC. Translating it yields CASSSLDRVVRGKNIQYF. Variable domain in full (rest from reference TRBV11-2 and TRBJ2-4): EAGVAQSPRYKIIEKRQSVAFWCNPISGHATLYWYQQILGQGPKLLIQFQNNGVVDDSQLPKDRFSAERLKGVDSTLKIQPAKLEDSAVYLCASSSLDRVVRGKNIQYFGAGTRLSVL.

This clonotype was picked up many times. This sequence joins TRBV29-1 and TRBJ2-5, with D hard to call. The CDR3 runs to 14 residues. The V gene lost 3 bases and the J gene lost 1 base, with 12 bases spanning the gap. Germline assignment: CDR1 SQVTM and CDR2 ANQGSEA. The CDR3 sequence is CSVEGSVSQETQYF. The CDR3 nucleotides are TGCAGCGTTGAGGGCAGTGTAAGCCAAGAGACCCAGTACTTC.

The chain employs TRBV5-1 and TRBJ2-3; 11 bases fit TRBD2. Germline trimming cut 1 base from V and 5 bases from J; bases unmatched to any gene: 12. The CDR3 is 18 amino acids. Germline CDR1 and CDR2: SGHRS and YFSETQ. The CDR3 spells CASSLTSGSHSRLDTQYF. CDR3 DNA: TGCGCCAGCAGCTTGACTAGCGGGAGTCATAGTCGTTTAGATACGCAGTATTTT.

This clonotype was observed at least ten times. V gene TRBV24-1 combines with J gene TRBJ2-1; 7 positions agree with TRBD2. V lost 4 bases and J lost 3; bases outside the gene matches: 8. Germline V CDR1 and CDR2: KGHDR, SFDVKD. The CDR3 totals 16 residues. The CDR3 loop is CATSDLGGSDYNEQFF. The CDR3 region has the DNA TGTGCCACCAGTGACCTAGGCGGGAGTGACTACAATGAGCAGTTCTTC.

This clonotype turned up a few times. The rearrangement joins TRBV9 to TRBJ1-5, with D perhaps matching TRBD1 (5 bases). Germline CDR1 reads SGDLS; CDR2 reads YYNGEE. The CDR3 has 16 amino acids. V dropped 0 bases and J dropped 9 bases, with 19 bases sitting between them. The CDR3 protein is CASSVGGEPTQGPQHF. Here the CDR3 DNA reads TGTGCCAGCAGCGTAGGAGGGGAGCCTACCCAAGGGCCCCAGCATTTT.

This clonotype occurred many times. The chain couples TRBV12-3 or TRBV12-4 to TRBJ1-5; D remains ambiguous. V was shortened by 2 bases and J by 2 bases, with 7 bases between the two germline ends. The CDR3 loop spans 14 amino acids. The DNA for the CDR3 is TGTGCCAGCAGTTTAAATCAGGGCAATCAGCCCCAGCATTTT. This gives the protein CASSLNQGNQPQHF.

This clonotype was seen a few times. The CDR3 DNA follows: TGTGCCAGCAGGGGGCGGAGGGGTAATCAGCCCCAGCATTTT. Its protein is CASRGRRGNQPQHF. The chain couples TRBV12-3 or TRBV12-4 to TRBJ1-5; D might be TRBD1 (5 bases). This CDR3 has 14 residues. V shed 6 bases and J shed 4 bases, with 13 bases lying between them.

This clonotype has only one observation. The V call is TRBV7-3, the J call TRBJ2-2; 11 nucleotides match TRBD2. Germline V gives CDR1 SGHTA, CDR2 FQGTGA. This CDR3 contains 15 residues. V lost 5 bases to trimming and J lost 7 bases; unmatched junction nucleotides: 6. CDR3 loop: CASSLLAGVNGELFF. In DNA, the CDR3 is TGTGCCAGCAGCCTACTAGCGGGAGTAAACGGGGAGCTGTTTTTT.

This clonotype was detected only a few times. The chain is built from TRBV5-8 and TRBJ2-1; TRBD2 agrees at 12 bases. The CDR3 is made up of 16 amino acids. The junction had 5 bases not matched to a gene; V was cut back by 2 bases and J by 5 bases. In germline, CDR1 is SGHTS, CDR2 YDEGEE. The CDR3 DNA reads TGTGCCAGCAGCTTCGGACTAGCGGGACTCGACAATGAGCAGTTCTTC. This encodes CASSFGLAGLDNEQFF.

This clonotype has just a few counts. The V gene is TRBV6-5, the J gene TRBJ2-1; 7 nucleotides match TRBD1. V lost 3 bases and J lost 4; bases outside the gene matches: 6. The V gene's germline CDR1 is MNHEY and CDR2 SVGAGI. The CDR3 loop spans 15 amino acids. Here the CDR3 DNA reads TGTGCCAGCAGTTATCCCGGGACAGAGTACAATGAGCAGTTCTTC. Translating it yields CASSYPGTEYNEQFF.

The chain couples TRBV27 to TRBJ2-1; D is perhaps TRBD2 (6 bases). The germline V and J ends were trimmed by 5 bases and 0 bases, with 17 bases remaining between them. The CDR3 loop spans 17 amino acids. Germline loops: CDR1 MNHEY, CDR2 SMNVEV (reference sequence). The CDR3 sequence is CASSPKVAASSYNEQFF. The DNA of the CDR3 is TGTGCCAGCAGTCCGAAAGTAGCGGCAAGCTCCTACAATGAGCAGTTCTTC.

This clonotype has more than one count but fewer than ten. The genes are TRBV5-1 and TRBJ1-4, with D maybe TRBD1 (5 bases). The CDR3 sequence is 14 residues long. Germline V gene data show CDR1 as SGHRS and CDR2 as YFSETQ. The V end was cut by 0 bases, the J end by 5 bases, with 8 bases between. The CDR3 here is CASSLDRMNEKLFF. CDR3 in DNA: TGCGCCAGCAGCTTGGACAGGATGAATGAAAAACTGTTTTTT. Complete variable domain (other parts from reference TRBV5-1 and TRBJ1-4): KAGVTQTPRYLIKTRGQQVTLSCSPISGHRSVSWYQQTPGQGLQFLFEYFSETQRNKGNFPGRFSGRQFSNSRSEMNVSTLELGDSALYLCASSLDRMNEKLFFGSGTQLSVL.

This clonotype was seen just once. The rearrangement joins TRBV29-1 to TRBJ2-6, with 8 bases matching TRBD1. Germline V gene sequence: CDR1 SQVTM, CDR2 ANQGSEA. J was trimmed by 19 bases and V by 7 bases; bases with no gene match: 12. This CDR3 comprises 11 residues. In nucleotides, the CDR3 is TGCAGCGCTGCCGGGACAGGAGGTTCTACTTTC. Translation: CSAAGTGGSTF.

Notes on this clonotype: At one end, the junction sequence differs from germline, possibly due to a read error. The chain recombines TRBV12-3 or TRBV12-4 with TRBJ2-1; D not certain. This CDR3 has 13 residues. For the CDR3, the DNA is TGTGCCAGCAGCCACCACTCCGACAATGAGCAGTTCTTC. This sequence encodes CASSHHSDNEQFF.

The CDR3 loop is CASLRSGAETQYF. CDR3 coding DNA: TGTGCCAGCCTCCGGTCGGGGGCAGAGACCCAGTACTTC. The chain couples TRBV7-2 to TRBJ2-5; D may correspond to TRBD1 or TRBD2 (6 bases each). The CDR3 has 13 residues. V lost 8 bases to trimming and J lost 4 bases, with 14 bases between them. Germline CDR1 reads SGHTA; CDR2 reads FQGNSA. Full variable domain (remainder filled in from reference TRBV7-2 and TRBJ2-5): GAGVSQSPSNKVTEKGKDVELRCDPISGHTALYWYRQSLGQGLEFLIYFQGNSAPDKSGLPSDRFSAERTGGSVSTLTIQRTQQEDSAVYLCASLRSGAETQYFGPGTRLLVL.

The rearrangement links TRBV5-1 to TRBJ1-1; TRBD1 matches 8 bases. This CDR3 is 16 amino acids long. Germline V gives CDR1 SGHRS, CDR2 YFSETQ. Trimming cost V 4 bases and J 1 base; bases outside gene matches: 9. The CDR3 is CASSPSRQGKNTEAFF. Here the CDR3 DNA reads TGCGCCAGCAGCCCTTCCCGACAGGGGAAGAACACTGAAGCTTTCTTT.

This clonotype showed up just a few times. J is TRBJ1-2 and V is TRBV5-6, with 7 bases that match TRBD1. V lost 4 bases to trimming and J lost 4 bases; unmatched junction nucleotides: 4. CDR1 is SGHDT and CDR2 is YYEEEE in the germline V gene. This CDR3 contains 13 residues. The CDR3 bases are TGTGCCAGCAGCCAGGGGGTCAGCTATGGCTACACCTTC. Protein product: CASSQGVSYGYTF.

This clonotype appeared many times. The gene calls are TRBV11-2 and TRBJ2-1; 9 nucleotides match TRBD2. The germline gives CDR1 SGHAT, CDR2 FQNNGV. J was trimmed by 6 bases and V by 5 bases; bases with no gene match: 11. The CDR3 sequence is 16 residues long. Here the CDR3 reads CASSRIAGAPPNEQFF. CDR3 coding DNA: TGTGCCAGCAGCAGAATAGCGGGAGCCCCCCCCAATGAGCAGTTCTTC.

The gene calls are TRBV12-3 or TRBV12-4 and TRBJ1-6; 9 bases map to TRBD1. J gave up 9 bases and V 4 bases, and 13 bases lay outside the gene matches. This CDR3 contains 17 residues. CDR3 sequence reads: CASSSDRGRIKRSPLHF. CDR3 nucleotide sequence: TGTGCCAGCAGTTCGGACAGGGGTCGGATTAAACGTTCACCCCTCCACTTT.

There are a few counts of this clonotype. The chain couples TRBV12-3 or TRBV12-4 to TRBJ1-6, with 9 bases that match TRBD1. V shed 5 bases and J 9 bases; nucleotides not matched to a gene: 5. This CDR3 region has 14 residues. The DNA of the CDR3 is TGTGCCAGCAGTCGGACAGGGGCCAGTTCACCCCTCCACTTT. As protein: CASSRTGASSPLHF.

The CDR3 loop reads CASRARTGGLYSPLHF. The CDR3 DNA reads TGTGCCAGCAGGGCGCGGACAGGGGGTTTATATTCACCCCTCCACTTT. This sequence joins TRBV6-1 and TRBJ1-6, with 10 bases fitting TRBD1. The J segment lost 8 bases and the V segment lost 6 bases, leaving 10 bases of the junction unmatched. CDR1 and CDR2 (germline): MNHNS, SASEGT. The CDR3 is 16 amino acids.

V is TRBV11-3 and J is TRBJ2-3, with D possibly matching TRBD2 (6 bases). The V end was cut by 3 bases, the J end by 5 bases, with 15 bases between. The CDR3 has 15 amino acids. The germline CDR1 and CDR2 sequences are SGHNT and YENEEA. This CDR3 is CASSFDGRRGDTQYF. The CDR3 bases are TGTGCCAGCAGCTTCGACGGCCGGAGGGGAGATACGCAGTATTTT.

J is TRBJ1-1 and V is TRBV7-8; the D gene is possibly TRBD1 (6 bases). The ends were cut back, 5 bases at V and 7 bases at J, with 23 bases in the middle. CDR3 length: 16 amino acids. CDR1 and CDR2 from the germline V gene are SGHVS and FQNEAQ. CDR3 region: CASSQGLGSLGVEAFF. CDR3 in DNA: TGTGCCAGCAGCCAGGGGCTGGGGTCGTTGGGGGTTGAAGCTTTCTTT.

The table lists this clonotype with a few counts. V and J are TRBV30 and TRBJ2-7; a weak D match, TRBD2 (6 bases). Germline V CDR1 and CDR2: GTSNPN, SVGIG (reference sequence). The CDR3 has 13 residues. The V end was cut by 8 bases, the J end by 0 bases, with 14 bases between. The CDR3 reads CAGGFRDSYEQYF. The CDR3 coding sequence is TGTGCCGGAGGGTTCAGGGACTCCTACGAGCAGTACTTC. The full variable domain, in which reference TRBV30 and TRBJ2-7 provide the parts outside the CDR3, is SQTIHQWPATLVQPVGSPLSLECTVEGTSNPNLYWYRQAAGRGLQLLFYSVGIGQISSEVPQNLSASRPQDRQFILSSKKLLLSDSGFYLCAGGFRDSYEQYFGPGTRLTVT.

This clonotype was seen many times. The chain employs TRBV3-1 and TRBJ2-3, with TRBD2 matching 12 bases. Trimming cost V 3 bases and J 5 bases; bases outside gene matches: 6. The germline CDR1 and CDR2 sequences are LGHDT and YNNKEL (reference sequence). This CDR3 region has 16 residues. The CDR3 nucleotides are TGTGCCAGCAGCCATATCGGACTAGCGGGAAGAGATACGCAGTATTTT. Amino acid sequence: CASSHIGLAGRDTQYF.

This chain connects TRBV2 to TRBJ1-5; TRBD1 matches at 9 bases. CDR3 length: 15 amino acids. Per the germline V gene, CDR1 is SNHLY and CDR2 is FYNNEI. Losses at the gene ends were 6 bases for V and 7 bases for J; bases not matched to a gene: 10. This CDR3 reads CASRQGQGSEQPQHF. CDR3 nucleotide sequence: TGTGCCAGCAGGCAGGGACAGGGATCGGAACAGCCCCAGCATTTT.